This is a list of T cell receptor beta chains from one sample in a study of T cell repertoires in cytomegalovirus infection. TCRdb fed the reads into MiXCR, producing one record per CDR3 protein. The sample has 550,000 to 850,000 distinct CDR3 sequences, about 30% seen once; the top ten hold 15% to 20%. Their cognate antigens are unknown. Source: cultured PBMCs, taken from culture after CMV antigen stimulation. All receptors come from a human donor in good health (CMV status not recorded). Some clones in this sample may be carry-over from other donors' samples. The CDR3 runs from the conserved cysteine through the conserved F or W. D genes are given only for firm matches. Some rows mark clone size as missing; the rest say once, few, many or name a class of expanded clone.

J gene	D gene	V gene	clone size	CDR3 protein	CDR3 DNA
TRBJ1-5	NA	TRBV27	few	CASSFIRFQPQHF	TGTGCCAGCAGTTTTATTCGGTTTCAGCCCCAGCATTTT
TRBJ1-5	NA	TRBV19	NA	CASSFWNNQPQHF	TGTGCCAGTAGTTTCTGGAACAATCAGCCCCAGCATTTT
TRBJ2-1	TRBD2	TRBV9	NA	CASSTLAGGAYNEQFF	TGTGCCAGCAGCACCCTAGCGGGAGGGGCCTACAATGAGCAGTTCTTC
TRBJ2-1	NA	TRBV7-2	many	CASSLAAYNEQFF	TGTGCCAGCAGCTTAGCGGCCTACAATGAGCAGTTCTTC
TRBJ2-7	TRBD2	TRBV7-2	few	CASSLGGGGLNYEQYF	TGTGCCAGCAGCTTAGGCGGGGGGGGCCTTAACTACGAGCAGTACTTC
TRBJ2-1	TRBD2	TRBV20-1	NA	CSARDTAGGQPQFF	TGCAGTGCTAGAGATACAGCGGGGGGGCAGCCGCAGTTCTTC
TRBJ2-1	NA	TRBV19	NA	CASSIGGSESSYNEQFF	TGTGCCAGTAGTATAGGGGGTAGCGAGAGCTCCTACAATGAGCAGTTCTTC
TRBJ2-1	TRBD2	TRBV5-1	NA	CASSFATSGGAEQFF	TGCGCCAGCAGTTTCGCGACTAGCGGGGGGGCTGAGCAGTTCTTC
TRBJ1-5	NA	TRBV19	NA	CASSISHRSNQPQHF	TGTGCCAGTAGTATATCCCACAGAAGCAATCAGCCCCAGCATTTT
TRBJ1-2	NA	TRBV7-2	few	CASSPVGGQRAGGYTF	TGTGCCAGCAGCCCAGTCGGTGGGCAGAGGGCCGGTGGCTACACCTTC
TRBJ2-7	NA	TRBV12-3/TRBV12-4	few	CASSFDISYEQYF	TGTGCCAGCAGTTTCGACATCTCCTACGAGCAGTACTTC
TRBJ2-5	NA	TRBV25-1	few	CASSPLGAGNQETQYF	TGTGCCAGCAGCCCCCTGGGGGCGGGGAACCAAGAGACCCAGTACTTC